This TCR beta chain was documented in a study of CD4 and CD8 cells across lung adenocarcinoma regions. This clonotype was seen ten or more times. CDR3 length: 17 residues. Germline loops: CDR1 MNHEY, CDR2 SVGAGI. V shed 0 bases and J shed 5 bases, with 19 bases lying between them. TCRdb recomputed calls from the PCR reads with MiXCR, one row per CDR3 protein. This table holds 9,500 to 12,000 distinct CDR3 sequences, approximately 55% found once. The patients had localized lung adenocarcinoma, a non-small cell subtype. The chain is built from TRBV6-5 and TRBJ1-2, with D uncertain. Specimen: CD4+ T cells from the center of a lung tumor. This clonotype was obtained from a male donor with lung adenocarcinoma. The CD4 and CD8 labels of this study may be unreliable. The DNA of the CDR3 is TGTGCCAGCAGTTACTCCGGTTTATTGACCCACCCTTATGGCTACACCTTC. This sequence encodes CASSYSGLLTHPYGYTF.